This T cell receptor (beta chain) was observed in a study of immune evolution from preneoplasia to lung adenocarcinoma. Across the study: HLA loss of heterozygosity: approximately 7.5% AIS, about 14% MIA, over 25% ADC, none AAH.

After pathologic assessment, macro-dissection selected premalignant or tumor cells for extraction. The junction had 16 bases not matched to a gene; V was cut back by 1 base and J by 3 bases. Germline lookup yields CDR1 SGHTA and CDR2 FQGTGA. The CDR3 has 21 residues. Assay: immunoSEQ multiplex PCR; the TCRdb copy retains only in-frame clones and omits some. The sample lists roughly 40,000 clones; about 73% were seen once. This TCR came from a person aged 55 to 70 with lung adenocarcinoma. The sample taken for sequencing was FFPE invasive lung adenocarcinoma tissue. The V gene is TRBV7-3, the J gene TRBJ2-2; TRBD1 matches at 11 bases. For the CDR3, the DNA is TGTGCCAGCAGCTTAATTGGGACAGGGGGACCCGGGAGGGCACACACCGGGGAGCTGTTTTTT. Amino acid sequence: CASSLIGTGGPGRAHTGELFF.